This TCR beta chain was retrieved from a study of shared clonotypes between healthy human individuals. Study context: The study drew on a couple of women and a few men aged 18 to 49 as donors.

The CDR3 spans 13 residues. V shed 5 bases, J shed 11 bases, and the junction held 10 bases outside the gene matches. Germline assignment: CDR1 SEHNR and CDR2 FQNEAQ (reference sequence). Method: immunoSEQ multiplex PCR; TCRdb's copy keeps in-frame clones and lacks some. The sample contains about 2.3 million clones, approximately 93% of which appear only once. The gene calls are TRBV7-9 and TRBJ1-1; TRBD1 matches 8 bases. The sequenced sample consisted of naive CD4+ T cells from PBMCs. Subset specified: CD45RA+ positively selected. The receptor comes from a man between 18 and 35 years old in good health. Some clones in this sample may be carry-over from other donors' samples. This CDR3 is CASSTGQGGQAFF. In DNA, the CDR3 is TGTGCCAGCAGCACAGGACAGGGCGGTCAGGCTTTCTTT.